These 14 T cell receptor beta chains share one sample of origin, sequenced in a study of blood T cell repertoires in COVID-19. Here immunoSEQ multiplex PCR was the method, and the copy in TCRdb shows in-frame clones only, minus some. This sample yields 95,000 to 150,000 clones, of which just under 80% are seen a single time; roughly 25% belongs to the top ten. Sequenced sample: peripheral blood. These receptors originate from a human donor in a cohort sampled during active COVID-19.

This clone appeared once. This chain uses TRBV6-1 with TRBJ1-3; the D gene is possibly TRBD1 (6 bases). Trimming cost V 2 bases and J 2 bases, with 10 bases left between them. Per germline, CDR1 MNHNS and CDR2 SASEGT. The CDR3 is 15 residues long. The CDR3 reads CASSEMGATGNTIYF. CDR3 coding DNA: TGTGCCAGCAGTGAAATGGGGGCAACTGGAAACACCATATATTTT.

The chain has TRBV5-5 and TRBJ2-7; 9 positions match TRBD1. Germline CDR1 SGHKS, CDR2 YYEKEE (reference sequence). V gave up 4 bases and J gave up 1 base; unmatched junction bases: 6. The CDR3 contains 15 residues. The CDR3 protein is CASSKGQGSSYEQYF. Here the CDR3 DNA reads TGTGCCAGCAGCAAGGGACAGGGAAGTTCCTACGAGCAGTACTTC.

The chain links TRBV6-2 or TRBV6-3 to TRBJ2-7; D unclear. The CDR3 runs to 12 residues. V shed 3 bases and J shed 2 bases, with 5 bases lying between them. In germline, CDR1 is MNHEY, CDR2 SVGEGT. The CDR3 sequence: CASSYPTYEQYF. The CDR3, as DNA: TGTGCCAGCAGTTATCCCACCTACGAGCAGTACTTC.

This clone was found a few times. The genes are TRBV5-5 and TRBJ1-6; 8 nucleotides agree with TRBD1. V lost 0 bases to trimming and J lost 6 bases; unmatched junction nucleotides: 8. Germline lookup yields CDR1 SGHKS and CDR2 YYEKEE (reference sequence). This CDR3 has 17 amino acids. The DNA for the CDR3 is TGTGCCAGCAGCTTGGGGAGCAGGGGGCGCGGTAATTCACCCCTCCACTTT. The encoded protein is CASSLGSRGRGNSPLHF.

The chain recombines TRBV9 with TRBJ2-3, with TRBD1 identical over 8 bases. The V segment lost 0 bases and the J segment 6 bases; nucleotides outside the gene matches: 18. Germline CDR1 and CDR2: SGDLS and YYNGEE. CDR3 length equals 19 residues. The CDR3: CASSVATGSGRGPADTQYF. CDR3 nucleotide sequence: TGTGCCAGCAGCGTAGCTACAGGTAGCGGCAGGGGGCCGGCGGATACGCAGTATTTT.

V and J are TRBV18 and TRBJ1-4; D gene unclear. The V and J ends lost 2 bases and 10 bases respectively, with 17 bases between them. CDR1 is KGHSH, CDR2 LQKENI, per germline. This CDR3 is built from 15 residues. This CDR3 reads CASSPMAEAEGKLFF. DNA of the CDR3: TGTGCCAGCTCACCAATGGCGGAAGCCGAGGGAAAACTGTTTTTT.

The J gene is TRBJ1-1, the V gene TRBV11-3; D gene unclear. This CDR3 contains 13 residues. The V end lost 3 bases, the J end lost 1 base, and 6 bases lay between the germline ends. Germline V gives CDR1 SGHNT, CDR2 YENEEA. CDR3 region: CASSLGQNTEAFF. The CDR3 coding sequence is TGTGCCAGCAGCTTGGGCCAGAACACTGAAGCTTTCTTT.

The rearrangement uses TRBV9 and TRBJ2-1; 12 bases fit TRBD2. The CDR3 consists of 16 residues. V shed 6 bases and J 4 bases; nucleotides not matched to a gene: 8. Germline lookup yields CDR1 SGDLS and CDR2 YYNGEE. CDR3 DNA sequence: TGTGCCAGCAACCCTAGCGGGGGGGCTTCTTACAATGAGCAGTTCTTC. This encodes CASNPSGGASYNEQFF.

V usage is TRBV6-5 and J usage is TRBJ1-4, with 7 bases that match TRBD1. Trimming cost V 2 bases and J 8 bases; bases outside gene matches: 8. The CDR3 runs 15 residues. CDR1 is MNHEY, CDR2 SVGAGI, per germline. The CDR3 DNA follows: TGTGCCAGCAGTTACCAGGCCCCAGGGGGGGAAAAACTGTTTTTT. Encoded protein: CASSYQAPGGEKLFF.

J is TRBJ1-2 and V is TRBV6-5, with a weak D call TRBD1 (5 bases). Between the trimmed V and J ends, which lost 5 bases and 4 bases, there was a span of 8 bases. CDR3 length: 12 amino acids. From germline, CDR1 is MNHEY and CDR2 SVGAGI. CDR3 amino acids: CASSRDFYGYTF. The CDR3 DNA reads TGTGCCAGCAGTAGGGACTTCTATGGCTACACCTTC.

The V and J genes are TRBV6-2 or TRBV6-3 and TRBJ1-5; D is perhaps TRBD1 (6 bases). Trimming cost V 2 bases and J 0 bases, with 20 bases left between them. Germline V gene lookup returns CDR1 MNHEY and CDR2 SVGEGT. There are 19 residues in the CDR3. Here the CDR3 DNA reads TGTGCCAGCAGTTACGGGGACACTACCACCCGGTATAGCAATCAGCCCCAGCATTTT. The encoded protein is CASSYGDTTTRYSNQPQHF.

This clone was recorded only once. Relative to the germline gene, one junction end is altered; a read error may explain this. The sample carries other DNA sequences with the same CDR3. The V and J genes are TRBV6-4 and TRBJ2-2; D is possibly TRBD1 (6 bases). The CDR3 length is 15 residues. Germline CDR1 MRHNA, CDR2 SNTAGT. CDR3 in DNA: TGTGCCAGCAGTGACTCGGGGGCAAACACCGGGGAGCTATTTTTT. Protein: CASSDSGANTGELFF.

This clone turned up a few times. V is TRBV28 and J is TRBJ2-1; D might be TRBD1 (6 bases). The germline V and J ends were trimmed by 4 bases and 1 base, with 8 bases remaining between them. The CDR3 is 14 residues long. Germline V lookup: CDR1 MDHEN, CDR2 SYDVKM. The DNA for the CDR3 is TGTGCCAGCAGTTACAGGGTGTCCTACAATGAGCAGTTCTTC. This gives the protein CASSYRVSYNEQFF. Using reference TRBV28 and TRBJ2-1 for the parts outside the CDR3, the full variable domain is DVKVTQSSRYLVKRTGEKVFLECVQDMDHENMFWYRQDPGLGLRLIYFSYDVKMKEKGDIPEGYSVSREKKERFSLILESASTNQTSMYLCASSYRVSYNEQFFGPGTRLTVL.

The rearrangement uses TRBV7-3 and TRBJ2-3; D gene unclear. V was shortened by 4 bases and J by 4 bases, with 9 bases between the two germline ends. CDR1 and CDR2 from the germline V gene are SGHTA and FQGTGA. This CDR3 contains 13 residues. For the CDR3, the DNA is TGTGCCAGCAGCTCGCAAAGCGCAGATACGCAGTATTTT. Amino acid sequence: CASSSQSADTQYF.